These T cell receptor beta chains were read from a single sample in a study of early T cells in non-severe SARS-CoV-2 infection. MiXCR, applied by TCRdb to the 5' RACE reads, yields one record per CDR3 protein. The table has about 63,000 distinct CDR3 sequences, about an eighth seen once. The specimen sequenced was whole blood. These receptors came from an adult who was a healthcare worker with PCR-confirmed SARS-CoV-2 infection or an uninfected control (not recorded which). Each CDR3 is given without its conserved first and last residue. The order of the fields is J gene, V gene, CDR3 protein.

j_call: TRBJ1-5
v_call: TRBV7-8
cdr3_aa: ASSLVDVVAGAGQPQH

j_call: TRBJ2-1
v_call: TRBV6-2/TRBV6-3
cdr3_aa: ASSRTGNHNEQF

j_call: TRBJ2-1
v_call: TRBV7-8
cdr3_aa: ASSLPGSEQF

j_call: TRBJ2-1
v_call: TRBV5-1
cdr3_aa: ASSSLAGSSYNEQF

j_call: TRBJ2-3
v_call: TRBV10-1
cdr3_aa: ASSERLRTDTQY

j_call: TRBJ2-3
v_call: TRBV29-1
cdr3_aa: SVEQGANTQY

j_call: TRBJ2-3
v_call: TRBV11-2
cdr3_aa: ASSLDARTDTQY

j_call: TRBJ1-3
v_call: TRBV5-1
cdr3_aa: ASTPRTGALLSGNTIY

j_call: TRBJ1-2
v_call: TRBV3-1
cdr3_aa: ASSHYQNYRGYT

j_call: TRBJ2-3
v_call: TRBV7-2
cdr3_aa: ASSYGGRSTDTQY

j_call: TRBJ2-1
v_call: TRBV12-3/TRBV12-4
cdr3_aa: ASSSGTHYNEQF

j_call: TRBJ2-5
v_call: TRBV11-2
cdr3_aa: ASSFAEGSSWETQY

j_call: TRBJ2-2
v_call: TRBV12-3/TRBV12-4
cdr3_aa: ASSLNTGELF

j_call: TRBJ2-2
v_call: TRBV9
cdr3_aa: ASSVATDYTGELF

j_call: TRBJ2-1
v_call: TRBV2
cdr3_aa: ASSAAGHNEQF

j_call: TRBJ1-3
v_call: TRBV29-1
cdr3_aa: SVDGQSEGNTIY

j_call: TRBJ2-1
v_call: TRBV29-1
cdr3_aa: SVDAGGAHNEQF

j_call: TRBJ1-6
v_call: TRBV7-6
cdr3_aa: ASSPGGANSYNSPLH

j_call: TRBJ2-1
v_call: TRBV5-6
cdr3_aa: ASSLGGGVV

j_call: TRBJ1-2
v_call: TRBV6-5
cdr3_aa: ASSPRTGNGYT

j_call: TRBJ1-2
v_call: TRBV3-1
cdr3_aa: ASSQVGQGPDYT

j_call: TRBJ2-1
v_call: TRBV11-2
cdr3_aa: PSSLMGGRGSSYNEQF

j_call: TRBJ1-1
v_call: TRBV30
cdr3_aa: AWRHRANTEAF

j_call: TRBJ2-4
v_call: TRBV20-1
cdr3_aa: SALSRVSNIQY

j_call: TRBJ1-5
v_call: TRBV10-3
cdr3_aa: AISDPYRAQPQH

j_call: TRBJ1-6
v_call: TRBV6-5
cdr3_aa: ASSYWGKDSPLH

j_call: TRBJ1-2
v_call: TRBV6-5
cdr3_aa: ASRETPPNYGYT

j_call: TRBJ2-1
v_call: TRBV2
cdr3_aa: ASSAFGEQF

j_call: TRBJ1-1
v_call: TRBV6-6
cdr3_aa: ASIQGRKNTEAF

j_call: TRBJ1-5
v_call: TRBV2
cdr3_aa: ASTQGTSNQPQH

j_call: TRBJ2-1
v_call: TRBV6-6
cdr3_aa: ASSYLTTEQF

j_call: TRBJ2-1
v_call: TRBV2
cdr3_aa: ASRRLGLDEQF

j_call: TRBJ1-6
v_call: TRBV6-6
cdr3_aa: ASSYVSGAASYNSPLH

j_call: TRBJ2-3
v_call: TRBV30
cdr3_aa: AWDKGRTSRTDTQY

j_call: TRBJ1-1
v_call: TRBV3-1
cdr3_aa: ASSQAGRTEAF

j_call: TRBJ1-1
v_call: TRBV7-9
cdr3_aa: ASSLQENTEAF

j_call: TRBJ2-6
v_call: TRBV9
cdr3_aa: ASSVAGSGANVLT

j_call: TRBJ2-2
v_call: TRBV24-1
cdr3_aa: ATTDGAGELF